The 14 T cell receptor beta chains presented below share a single source sample, sequenced in a study of blood T cell repertoires in COVID-19. Repertoires were generated with immunoSEQ multiplex PCR, while TCRdb's copy carries only in-frame clones and drops some. Of roughly 520,000 clones in the sample, around 87% were seen once. Sequenced: PBMCs or T cells enriched from blood (not recorded which). Every receptor here comes from a woman aged 40 to 55 who had recovered from COVID-19.

This clone was observed a handful of times. The J gene is TRBJ1-6, the V gene TRBV9, with no clear D. V shed 3 bases and J shed 0 bases, with 7 bases lying between them. Germline CDR1 SGDLS, CDR2 YYNGEE. This CDR3 is built from 15 residues. In nucleotides, the CDR3 is TGTGCCAGCAGCGAGAAAGCCTCCTATAATTCACCCCTCCACTTT. Translation gives CASSEKASYNSPLHF.

The chain recombines TRBV18 with TRBJ2-3; D unresolved. The CDR3 totals 13 residues. CDR1 and CDR2 from the germline V gene are KGHSH and LQKENI. V lost 0 bases and J lost 4, with 5 bases in between. CDR3 amino acids: CASSPPSSDTQYF. CDR3 bases: TGTGCCAGCTCACCACCGTCTTCAGATACGCAGTATTTT.

The rearrangement joins TRBV19 to TRBJ1-6; a weak D match, TRBD1 (5 bases). CDR1 and CDR2 from the germline V gene are LNHDA and SQIVND (reference sequence). CDR3 length equals 14 residues. Trimming shortened V by 7 bases and J by 6 bases, and 13 bases separated the two germline ends. The CDR3 DNA reads TGTGCCAGTATCTCCAGGGTAGCTAATTCACCCCTCCACTTT. Translating it yields CASISRVANSPLHF.

This sequence joins TRBV9 and TRBJ2-1, with a possible D match to TRBD2 (6 bases). The CDR3 is 14 amino acids. Germline V gene sequence: CDR1 SGDLS, CDR2 YYNGEE. V dropped 4 bases and J dropped 8 bases, with 16 bases sitting between them. In nucleotides, the CDR3 is TGTGCCAGCAGCTCCGGACCCAGGAGGGATGAGCAGTTCTTC. Protein sequence: CASSSGPRRDEQFF.

The gene calls are TRBV14 and TRBJ2-3; 8 bases match TRBD2. The CDR3 has 17 residues. The V and J ends lost 0 bases and 2 bases, in that order; junction bases with no gene match: 7. Germline CDR1 SGHDN, CDR2 FVKESK. The CDR3 nucleotides read TGTGCCAGCAGCCAAGATCGAACTAGCGGATACACAGATACGCAGTATTTT. Translating gives CASSQDRTSGYTDTQYF.

The chain employs TRBV11-2 and TRBJ1-4; tentatively, D is TRBD1 (5 bases). The CDR3 consists of 15 residues. The V gene's germline CDR1 is SGHAT and CDR2 FQNNGV. The ends were cut back, 6 bases at V and 8 bases at J, with 19 bases in the middle. CDR3 DNA: TGTGCCAGCAGACCTCGGGCCGGGGGTGGCGAAAAACTGTTTTTT. The encoded protein is CASRPRAGGGEKLFF. The full variable domain, completed using reference TRBV11-2 and TRBJ1-4, is EAGVAQSPRYKIIEKRQSVAFWCNPISGHATLYWYQQILGQGPKLLIQFQNNGVVDDSQLPKDRFSAERLKGVDSTLKIQPAKLEDSAVYLCASRPRAGGGEKLFFGSGTQLSVL.

The chain couples TRBV4-2 to TRBJ1-1, with D perhaps TRBD1 (5 bases). The CDR3 extends over 14 amino acids. V was trimmed by 7 bases and J by 0 bases, leaving 12 bases between them. CDR1 LGHNA and CDR2 YNFKEQ come from the germline V gene. CDR3 region: CASTREGLNTEAFF. The CDR3 nucleotides are TGTGCCAGCACCAGGGAGGGGTTGAACACTGAAGCTTTCTTT.

The V call is TRBV6-5, the J call TRBJ2-1, with 11 bases fitting TRBD2. Germline values: CDR1 MNHEY, CDR2 SVGAGI. The V and J ends lost 6 bases and 8 bases, in that order; junction bases with no gene match: 9. The CDR3 is 15 residues long. The chain's CDR3 is CASRARLAGGDEQFF. The CDR3 DNA follows: TGTGCCAGCAGGGCCCGGCTAGCGGGAGGCGATGAGCAGTTCTTC.

The gene calls are TRBV10-3 and TRBJ2-1; 9 bases map to TRBD2. CDR1 and CDR2 (germline): ENHRY, SYGVKD. The CDR3 loop spans 17 amino acids. After removal of 3 bases from V and 3 bases from J, the junction contained 9 bases not matched to a gene. The chain's CDR3 is CAISDPPASGDYNEQFF. The CDR3 DNA reads TGTGCCATCAGTGACCCGCCGGCTAGCGGGGACTACAATGAGCAGTTCTTC.

The rearrangement joins TRBV5-1 to TRBJ1-3; weak D call: TRBD1 (5 bases). The CDR3 covers 15 residues. In germline, CDR1 is SGHRS, CDR2 YFSETQ. V lost 0 bases, J lost 6 bases, and 13 bases lay in between. The CDR3 DNA is TGCGCCAGCAGCTTGGTCGGGGGGAACGCAAACACCATATATTTT. Encoded protein: CASSLVGGNANTIYF. Full variable domain (missing parts from reference TRBV5-1 and TRBJ1-3): KAGVTQTPRYLIKTRGQQVTLSCSPISGHRSVSWYQQTPGQGLQFLFEYFSETQRNKGNFPGRFSGRQFSNSRSEMNVSTLELGDSALYLCASSLVGGNANTIYFGEGSWLTVV.

This sequence joins TRBV19 and TRBJ1-2; 7 bases line up with TRBD1. CDR1 and CDR2 (germline): LNHDA, SQIVND (reference sequence). The CDR3 runs 16 residues. With 5 bases clipped from V and 8 bases from J, the junction kept 17 bases outside the gene matches. In DNA, the CDR3 is TGTGCCAGTAGTCCCGAAGGGGTGACAGGGAGGTACGGCTACACCTTC. It codes for CASSPEGVTGRYGYTF.

This clone was recorded only once. The chain has TRBV12-3 or TRBV12-4 and TRBJ1-1; the D gene is possibly TRBD1 (6 bases). The V end was cut by 5 bases, the J end by 1 base, with 8 bases between. There are 13 residues in the CDR3. CDR3 nucleotide sequence: TGTGCCAGCAGTACGACAGGGAACACTGAAGCTTTCTTT. Translated, it gives CASSTTGNTEAFF.

The CDR3, as DNA: TGTGCCAGCAGCCCCCCCCCGGGGATATTGACAGATACGCAGTATTTT. Translation gives CASSPPPGILTDTQYF. The V gene is TRBV7-8, the J gene TRBJ2-3; a possible D gene is TRBD2 (5 bases). The length of the CDR3 is 16 residues. The germline CDR1 and CDR2 sequences are SGHVS and FQNEAQ. Between the trimmed V and J ends, which lost 5 bases and 3 bases, there was a span of 18 bases.

V is TRBV19 and J is TRBJ2-1; D perhaps matches TRBD1 (5 bases). This CDR3 region has 15 residues. Trimming shortened V by 3 bases and J by 3 bases, and 12 bases separated the two germline ends. From germline, CDR1 is LNHDA and CDR2 SQIVND (reference sequence). CDR3 sequence reads: CASSIKGHLYNEQFF. CDR3 in DNA: TGTGCCAGTAGTATTAAGGGGCACCTCTACAATGAGCAGTTCTTC.